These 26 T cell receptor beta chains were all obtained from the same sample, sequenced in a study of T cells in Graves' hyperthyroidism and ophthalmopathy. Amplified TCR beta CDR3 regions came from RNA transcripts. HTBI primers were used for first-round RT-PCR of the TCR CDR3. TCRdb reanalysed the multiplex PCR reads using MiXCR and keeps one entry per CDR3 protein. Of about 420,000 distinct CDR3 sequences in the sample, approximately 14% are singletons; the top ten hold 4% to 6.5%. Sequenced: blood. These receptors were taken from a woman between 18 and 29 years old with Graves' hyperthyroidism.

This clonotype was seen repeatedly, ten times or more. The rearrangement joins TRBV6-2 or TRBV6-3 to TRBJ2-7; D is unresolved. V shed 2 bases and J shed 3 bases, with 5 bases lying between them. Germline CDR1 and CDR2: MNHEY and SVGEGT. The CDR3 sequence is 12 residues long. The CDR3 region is CASSYPHYEQYF. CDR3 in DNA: TGTGCCAGCAGTTACCCTCACTACGAGCAGTACTTC.

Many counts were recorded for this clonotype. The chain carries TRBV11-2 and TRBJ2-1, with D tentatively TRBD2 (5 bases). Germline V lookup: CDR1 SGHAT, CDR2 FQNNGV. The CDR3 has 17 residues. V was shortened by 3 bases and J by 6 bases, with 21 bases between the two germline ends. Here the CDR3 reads CASSFSEGISGFNEQFF. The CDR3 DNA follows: TGTGCCAGCAGCTTTAGCGAGGGAATTAGTGGTTTCAATGAGCAGTTCTTC. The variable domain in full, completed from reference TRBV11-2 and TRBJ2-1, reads EAGVAQSPRYKIIEKRQSVAFWCNPISGHATLYWYQQILGQGPKLLIQFQNNGVVDDSQLPKDRFSAERLKGVDSTLKIQPAKLEDSAVYLCASSFSEGISGFNEQFFGPGTRLTVL.

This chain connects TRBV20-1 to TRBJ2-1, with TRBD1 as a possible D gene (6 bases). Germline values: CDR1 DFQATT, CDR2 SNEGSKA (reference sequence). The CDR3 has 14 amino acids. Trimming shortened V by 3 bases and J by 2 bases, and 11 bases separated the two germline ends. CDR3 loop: CSARTRGAYNEQFF. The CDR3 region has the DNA TGCAGTGCTAGGACCAGGGGAGCCTACAATGAGCAGTTCTTC.

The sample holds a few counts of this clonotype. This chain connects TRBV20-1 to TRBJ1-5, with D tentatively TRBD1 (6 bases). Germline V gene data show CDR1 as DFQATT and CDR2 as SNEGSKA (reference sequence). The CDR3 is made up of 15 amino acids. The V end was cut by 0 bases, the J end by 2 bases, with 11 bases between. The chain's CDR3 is CSARDPGAGNQPQHF. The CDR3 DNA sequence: TGCAGTGCTAGAGATCCAGGGGCTGGCAATCAGCCCCAGCATTTT.

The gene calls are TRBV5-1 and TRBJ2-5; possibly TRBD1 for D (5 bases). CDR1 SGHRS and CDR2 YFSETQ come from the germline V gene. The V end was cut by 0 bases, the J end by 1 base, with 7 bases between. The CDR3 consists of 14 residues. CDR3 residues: CASSLGDSQETQYF. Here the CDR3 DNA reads TGCGCCAGCAGCTTGGGAGACAGCCAAGAGACCCAGTACTTC.

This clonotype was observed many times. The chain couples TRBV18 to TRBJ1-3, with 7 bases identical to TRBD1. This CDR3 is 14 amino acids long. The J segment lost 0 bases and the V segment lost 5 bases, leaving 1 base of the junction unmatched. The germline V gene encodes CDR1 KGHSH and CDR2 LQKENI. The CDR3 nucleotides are TGTGCCAGCTCAGACAGGGACTCTGGAAACACCATATATTTT. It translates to CASSDRDSGNTIYF. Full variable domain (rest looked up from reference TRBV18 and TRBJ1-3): NAGVMQNPRHLVRRRGQEARLRCSPMKGHSHVYWYRQLPEEGLKFMVYLQKENIIDESGMPKERFSAEFPKEGPSILRIQQVVRGDSAAYFCASSDRDSGNTIYFGEGSWLTVV.

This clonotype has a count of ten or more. Here the CDR3 DNA reads TGTGCCAGCAGTGAAACGTGGACAACTAATGAAAAACTGTTTTTT. This encodes CASSETWTTNEKLFF. This chain connects TRBV6-1 to TRBJ1-4; D ambiguous. The V end was cut by 2 bases, the J end by 0 bases, with 7 bases between. Germline CDR1 and CDR2: MNHNS and SASEGT. This CDR3 contains 15 residues.

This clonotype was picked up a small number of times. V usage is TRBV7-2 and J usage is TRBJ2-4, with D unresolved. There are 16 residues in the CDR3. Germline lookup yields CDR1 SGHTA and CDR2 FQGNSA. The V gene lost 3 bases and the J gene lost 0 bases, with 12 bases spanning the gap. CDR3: CASSFTVILAKNIQYF. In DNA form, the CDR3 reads TGTGCCAGCAGCTTTACAGTCATACTAGCCAAAAACATTCAGTACTTC. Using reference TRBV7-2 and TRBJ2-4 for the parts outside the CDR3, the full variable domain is GAGVSQSPSNKVTEKGKDVELRCDPISGHTALYWYRQSLGQGLEFLIYFQGNSAPDKSGLPSDRFSAERTGGSVSTLTIQRTQQEDSAVYLCASSFTVILAKNIQYFGAGTRLSVL.

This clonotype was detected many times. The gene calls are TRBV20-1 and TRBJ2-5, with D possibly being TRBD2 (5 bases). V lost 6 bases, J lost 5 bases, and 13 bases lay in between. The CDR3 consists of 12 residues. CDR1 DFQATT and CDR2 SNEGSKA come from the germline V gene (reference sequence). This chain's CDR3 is CSAIRTAETQYF. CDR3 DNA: TGCAGTGCCATTCGGACTGCCGAGACCCAGTACTTC.

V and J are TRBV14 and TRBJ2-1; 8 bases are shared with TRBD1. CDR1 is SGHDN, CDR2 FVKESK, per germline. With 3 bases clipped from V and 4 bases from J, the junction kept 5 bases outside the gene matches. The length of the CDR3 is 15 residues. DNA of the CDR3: TGTGCCAGCAGCCAGGGGACAGGTTATTACAATGAGCAGTTCTTC. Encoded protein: CASSQGTGYYNEQFF.

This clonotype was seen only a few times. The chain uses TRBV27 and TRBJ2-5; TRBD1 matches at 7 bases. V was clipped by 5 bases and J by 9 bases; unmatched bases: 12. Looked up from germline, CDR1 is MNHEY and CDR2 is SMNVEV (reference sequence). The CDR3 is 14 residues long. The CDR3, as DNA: TGTGCCAGCAGTCCAAGTGTTAGGGGGCGCCCCCAGTACTTC. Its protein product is CASSPSVRGRPQYF.

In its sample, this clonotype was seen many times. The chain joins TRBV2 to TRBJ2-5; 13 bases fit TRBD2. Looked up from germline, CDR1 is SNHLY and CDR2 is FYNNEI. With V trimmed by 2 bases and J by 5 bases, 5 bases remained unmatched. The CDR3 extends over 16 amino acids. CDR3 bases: TGTGCCAGCAGTGAACGGACTAGCGGGAGTAGGGAGACCCAGTACTTC. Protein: CASSERTSGSRETQYF.

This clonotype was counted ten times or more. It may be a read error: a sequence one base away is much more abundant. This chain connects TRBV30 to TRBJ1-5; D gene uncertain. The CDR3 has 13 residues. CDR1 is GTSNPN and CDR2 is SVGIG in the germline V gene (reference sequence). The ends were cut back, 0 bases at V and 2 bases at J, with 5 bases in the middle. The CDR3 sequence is CAWSVQRNQPQHF. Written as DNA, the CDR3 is TGTGCCTGGAGTGTACAGCGCAATCAGCCCCAGCATTTT.

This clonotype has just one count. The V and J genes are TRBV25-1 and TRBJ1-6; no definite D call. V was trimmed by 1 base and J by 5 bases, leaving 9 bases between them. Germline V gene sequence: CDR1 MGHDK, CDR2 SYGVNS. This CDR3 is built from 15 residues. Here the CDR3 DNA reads TGTGCCAGCAGTGAATCCGGGATTAATAATTCACCCCTCCACTTT. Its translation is CASSESGINNSPLHF. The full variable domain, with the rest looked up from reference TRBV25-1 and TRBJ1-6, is EADIYQTPRYLVIGTGKKITLECSQTMGHDKMYWYQQDPGMELHLIHYSYGVNSTEKGDLSSESTVSRIRTEHFPLTLESARPSHTSQYLCASSESGINNSPLHFGNGTRLTVT.

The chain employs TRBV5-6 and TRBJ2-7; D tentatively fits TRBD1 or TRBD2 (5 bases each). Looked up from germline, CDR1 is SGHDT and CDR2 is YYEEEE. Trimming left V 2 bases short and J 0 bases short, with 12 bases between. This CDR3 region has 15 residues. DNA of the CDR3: TGTGCCAGCAGCTTCGGGACCGCGAGCTCCTACGAGCAGTACTTC. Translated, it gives CASSFGTASSYEQYF.

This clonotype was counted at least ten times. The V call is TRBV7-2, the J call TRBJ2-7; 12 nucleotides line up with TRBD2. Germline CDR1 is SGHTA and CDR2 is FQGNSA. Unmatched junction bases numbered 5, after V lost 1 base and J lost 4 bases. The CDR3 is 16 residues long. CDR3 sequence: CASSLVLAGGPYEQYF. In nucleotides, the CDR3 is TGTGCCAGCAGCTTAGTTCTAGCGGGAGGGCCGTACGAGCAGTACTTC.

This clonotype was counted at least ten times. The chain's CDR3 is CASSPTGLAGESYYEQYF. CDR3 in DNA: TGTGCCAGCAGCCCAACCGGACTAGCGGGAGAATCTTACTACGAGCAGTACTTC. This rearrangement joins TRBV7-9 to TRBJ2-7; 13 positions match TRBD2. The V and J ends lost 5 bases and 3 bases, in that order; junction bases with no gene match: 13. This CDR3 contains 18 residues. From germline, CDR1 is SEHNR and CDR2 FQNEAQ (reference sequence).

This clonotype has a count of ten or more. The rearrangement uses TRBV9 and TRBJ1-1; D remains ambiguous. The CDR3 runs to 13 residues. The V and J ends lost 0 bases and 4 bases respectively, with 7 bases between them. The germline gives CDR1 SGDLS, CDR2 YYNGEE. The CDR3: CASSVAPTTEAFF. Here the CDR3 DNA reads TGTGCCAGCAGCGTAGCACCGACCACTGAAGCTTTCTTT.

The CDR3 here is CASREYMTEAFF. The CDR3, as DNA: TGTGCCAGCAGGGAGTATATGACTGAAGCTTTCTTT. The J gene is TRBJ1-1, the V gene TRBV6-1; D is uncertain. Germline loops: CDR1 MNHNS, CDR2 SASEGT. The CDR3 extends over 12 amino acids. With 6 bases removed from V and 5 bases from J, the gap between germline ends came to 10 bases.

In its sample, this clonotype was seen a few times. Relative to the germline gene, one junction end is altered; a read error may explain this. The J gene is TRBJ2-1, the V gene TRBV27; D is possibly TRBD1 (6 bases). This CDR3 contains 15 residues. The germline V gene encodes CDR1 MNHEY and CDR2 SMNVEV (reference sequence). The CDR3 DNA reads TGTGGCAGCAGTTTGGGGACAAGCTCCTACAATGAGCAGTTCTTC. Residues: CGSSLGTSSYNEQFF.

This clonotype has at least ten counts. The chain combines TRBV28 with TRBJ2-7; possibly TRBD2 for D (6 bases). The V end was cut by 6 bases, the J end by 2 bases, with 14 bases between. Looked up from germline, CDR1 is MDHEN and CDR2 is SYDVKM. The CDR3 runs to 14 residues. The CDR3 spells CASRHRRVAYEQYF. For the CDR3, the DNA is TGTGCCAGCAGACATCGGAGGGTAGCCTACGAGCAGTACTTC.

For the CDR3, the DNA is TGCGCCAGCAGCTTGACCTGGGGTCGATTCAGTGAAAAACTGTTTTTT. Translated, it gives CASSLTWGRFSEKLFF. The chain combines TRBV5-1 with TRBJ1-4, with D hard to call. The germline V and J ends were trimmed by 1 base and 7 bases, with 17 bases remaining between them. The CDR3 loop spans 16 amino acids. Germline values: CDR1 SGHRS, CDR2 YFSETQ.

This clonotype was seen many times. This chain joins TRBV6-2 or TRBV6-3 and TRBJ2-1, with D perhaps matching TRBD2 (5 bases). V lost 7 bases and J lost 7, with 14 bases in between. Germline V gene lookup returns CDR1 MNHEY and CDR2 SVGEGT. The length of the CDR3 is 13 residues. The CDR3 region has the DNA TGTGCCAGCAACCCACTGTCGGGGAATGAGCAGTTCTTC. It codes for CASNPLSGNEQFF.

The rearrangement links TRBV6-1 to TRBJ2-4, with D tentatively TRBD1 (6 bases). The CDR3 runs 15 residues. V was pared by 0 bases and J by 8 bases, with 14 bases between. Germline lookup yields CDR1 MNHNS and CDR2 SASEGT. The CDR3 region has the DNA TGTGCCAGCAGTGAAGCCGGGACAATCGGGTACATTCAGTACTTC. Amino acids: CASSEAGTIGYIQYF.

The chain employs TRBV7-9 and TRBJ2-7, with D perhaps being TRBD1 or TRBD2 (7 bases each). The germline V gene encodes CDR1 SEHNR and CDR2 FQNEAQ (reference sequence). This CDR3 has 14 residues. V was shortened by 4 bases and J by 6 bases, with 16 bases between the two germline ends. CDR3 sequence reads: CASSSGGGASEQYF. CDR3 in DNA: TGTGCCAGCAGCTCAGGGGGAGGGGCGAGCGAGCAGTACTTC.

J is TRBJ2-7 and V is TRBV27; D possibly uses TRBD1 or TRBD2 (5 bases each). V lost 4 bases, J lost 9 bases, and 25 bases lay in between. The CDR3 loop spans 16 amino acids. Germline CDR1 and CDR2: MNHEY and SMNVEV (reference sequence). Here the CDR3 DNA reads TGTGCCAGCAGTTCCTCCGGGACCAGCGTTTCCAGGCGGCAGTACTTC. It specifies CASSSSGTSVSRRQYF.